Listed here is a single T cell receptor (beta chain). This entry belongs to a study of cytomegalovirus exposure and HLA in healthy donors. 13 Jbeta primers and 60 Vbeta primers were used for the PCR. The method was immunoSEQ multiplex PCR; TCRdb's version includes in-frame clones alone and lacks a portion of them. The top ten hold about 2.9% of the sample, which has about 70,000 clones, 70% to 80% seen once. This CDR3 has 17 amino acids. Germline lookup yields CDR1 MGHRA and CDR2 YSYEKL. V gave up 4 bases and J gave up 5 bases, with 20 bases separating them. The receptor comes from a girl aged 10-17 years in good health and CMV-seropositive. The genes are TRBV4-1 and TRBJ2-2, with D maybe TRBD2 (5 bases). The sequenced sample was PBMCs. CDR3 nucleotides: TGCGCCAGCAGCCTTCAACCCCGAGAAGGAGGTACCGGGGAGCTGTTTTTT. Its translation is CASSLQPREGGTGELFF.